What follows are 17 T cell receptor beta chains derived from one specimen sequenced in a study of response to subunit inactivated influenza vaccine. TCRdb re-called the RT-PCR reads with MiXCR, one entry per CDR3 protein. This sample has more than 450,000 distinct CDR3 sequences, with under 9% found just once. The sequences come from PBMCs from blood, collected around 25 months after vaccination. The receptor set was obtained from a man between 50 and 69 years old who received an inactivated influenza vaccine.

The CDR3: CASSPNPGTAANEQFF. DNA for the CDR3: TGCGCCAGCAGCCCTAACCCCGGGACGGCGGCCAATGAGCAGTTCTTC. This chain joins TRBV5-1 and TRBJ2-1; the D call may be TRBD1 or TRBD2 (5 bases each). Germline V gene data show CDR1 as SGHRS and CDR2 as YFSETQ. The V end was cut by 4 bases, the J end by 6 bases, with 20 bases between. This CDR3 region has 16 residues.

The chain is built from TRBV4-3 and TRBJ1-2, with D perhaps matching TRBD1 (6 bases). The V gene's germline CDR1 is LGHNA and CDR2 YSLEER. The CDR3 runs to 15 residues. V gave up 0 bases and J gave up 5 bases, with 13 bases separating them. The CDR3 loop is CASSQEEQGGYGYTF. CDR3 in DNA: TGCGCCAGCAGCCAAGAGGAACAGGGAGGGTATGGCTACACCTTC.

The V gene is TRBV10-3, the J gene TRBJ2-2, with 11 bases matching TRBD1. Germline CDR1 ENHRY, CDR2 SYGVKD. The CDR3 contains 16 residues. Trimming removed 6 bases from V and 6 bases from J; junction bases left unmatched: 9. The CDR3 DNA reads TGTGCCATCAGAGAAGACGGGACAGGGGGTTCCGGGGAGCTGTTTTTT. The encoded protein is CAIREDGTGGSGELFF.

The chain links TRBV20-1 to TRBJ1-6; D unclear. Germline V gene data show CDR1 as DFQATT and CDR2 as SNEGSKA (reference sequence). The V end was cut by 5 bases, the J end by 7 bases, with 15 bases between. The CDR3 runs 14 residues. This CDR3 is CSARIRALNSPLHF. The CDR3, as DNA: TGCAGTGCTCGAATCCGGGCCCTGAATTCACCCCTCCACTTT.

This clonotype has just a few counts. This chain connects TRBV6-5 to TRBJ2-2; TRBD2 matches 14 bases. V was clipped by 5 bases and J by 5 bases; unmatched bases: 4. CDR3 length equals 16 residues. Germline CDR1 reads MNHEY; CDR2 reads SVGAGI. CDR3 in DNA: TGTGCCAGCAGTAACGGACTAGCGGGAGGAACCGGGGAGCTGTTTTTT. It is translated as CASSNGLAGGTGELFF.

This clonotype has ten or more counts. This chain connects TRBV12-3 or TRBV12-4 to TRBJ2-5; tentative D call: TRBD1 (6 bases). Trimming removed 5 bases at V and 4 bases at J, with 17 bases between. The CDR3 has 15 residues. The CDR3 loop is CASSTQGPWGETQYF. The CDR3, as DNA: TGTGCCAGCAGTACTCAGGGGCCCTGGGGAGAGACCCAGTACTTC.

There are many counts of this clonotype. V gene TRBV9 combines with J gene TRBJ1-4, with 7 bases fitting TRBD1. The CDR3 is 15 amino acids. CDR1 is SGDLS and CDR2 is YYNGEE in the germline V gene. Trimming at V came to 0 bases and at J to 2 bases, leaving 1 base not matched to a gene. The CDR3 coding sequence is TGTGCCAGCAGCGTAGCGACAGGGACTAATGAAAAACTGTTTTTT. It yields the protein CASSVATGTNEKLFF.

V is TRBV6-2 or TRBV6-3 and J is TRBJ1-5, with D uncertain. V was trimmed by 6 bases and J by 7 bases, leaving 13 bases between them. Germline V gives CDR1 MNHEY, CDR2 SVGEGT. The CDR3 totals 13 residues. The CDR3 region has the DNA TGTGCCAGCAGATCGATTCCCGGGCAGCCCCAGCATTTT. Its translation is CASRSIPGQPQHF.

This clonotype showed up many times. The chain joins TRBV7-6 to TRBJ1-3; D gene ambiguous. Trimming took 4 bases from V and 1 from J, leaving 8 bases between them. CDR1 SGHVS and CDR2 FNYEAQ come from the germline V gene. The CDR3 has 14 residues. The CDR3 nucleotides are TGTGCCAGCAGCTCCCGAGATTCTGGAAACACCATATATTTT. Residues: CASSSRDSGNTIYF.

This clonotype was counted a few times. This chain connects TRBV5-1 to TRBJ1-2; D is uncertain. Trimming removed 3 bases at V and 4 bases at J, with 16 bases between. This CDR3 has 15 residues. The germline CDR1 and CDR2 sequences are SGHRS and YFSETQ. In nucleotides, the CDR3 is TGCGCCAGCAGCTCAGGCGACCTCGAGGGCTATGGCTACACCTTC. It encodes CASSSGDLEGYGYTF.

At least ten counts were recorded for this clonotype. CDR3 sequence: CASRTYQGNTIYF. The DNA for the CDR3 is TGTGCCAGCAGAACGTATCAGGGGAACACCATATATTTT. The chain carries TRBV6-1 and TRBJ1-3; a possible D gene is TRBD1 (6 bases). V was shortened by 6 bases and J by 7 bases, with 13 bases between the two germline ends. The CDR3 length is 13 residues. Germline V lookup: CDR1 MNHNS, CDR2 SASEGT.

This chain connects TRBV12-3 or TRBV12-4 to TRBJ2-3; D uncertain. The V gene lost 6 bases and the J gene lost 3 bases, with 13 bases spanning the gap. CDR3 length: 14 residues. CDR3 loop: CASSPYPKTDTQYF. CDR3 bases: TGTGCCAGCAGCCCGTATCCCAAGACAGATACGCAGTATTTT.

This clonotype was seen only a few times. This chain joins TRBV11-2 and TRBJ2-5; D possibly corresponds to TRBD1 (7 bases). CDR3 length: 16 residues. CDR1 and CDR2 (germline): SGHAT, FQNNGV. The V and J ends lost 5 bases and 5 bases respectively, with 21 bases between them. DNA of the CDR3: TGTGCCAGCAGCCCCGGGGGACAGCCTTTAAGGGAGACCCAGTACTTC. Translating gives CASSPGGQPLRETQYF.

This clonotype was detected a few times. The chain recombines TRBV10-3 with TRBJ2-1; 9 bases are a match to TRBD2. Germline assignment: CDR1 ENHRY and CDR2 SYGVKD. CDR3 length: 15 residues. Germline trimming cut 10 bases from V and 7 bases from J; bases unmatched to any gene: 14. CDR3 nucleotides: TGTGCCAGTTTGGGTGCGGGAGGGCTTGGTAATGAGCAGTTCTTC. This sequence encodes CASLGAGGLGNEQFF.

The genes are TRBV20-1 and TRBJ2-7; 10 bases are a match to TRBD2. J lost 4 bases, V lost 0 bases, and 6 bases had no gene match. Germline CDR1 and CDR2: DFQATT and SNEGSKA (reference sequence). CDR3 length: 15 amino acids. In DNA form, the CDR3 reads TGCAGTGCTAGAGATCGGCTAGCGGGAGCTTACGAGCAGTACTTC. Its protein is CSARDRLAGAYEQYF.

The rearrangement links TRBV5-4 to TRBJ2-5, with D possibly being TRBD1 or TRBD2 (5 bases each). This CDR3 region has 16 residues. The V and J ends lost 1 base and 2 bases respectively, with 15 bases between them. Germline V gives CDR1 SGHNT, CDR2 YYREEE (reference sequence). The CDR3 DNA reads TGTGCCAGCAGCTTGAGTTTTGGGGGAGCACAAGAGACCCAGTACTTC. This gives the protein CASSLSFGGAQETQYF.

This clonotype was counted between two and nine times. The chain has TRBV12-3 or TRBV12-4 and TRBJ2-5, with D perhaps TRBD2 (5 bases). The CDR3 is made up of 15 amino acids. With 4 bases removed from V and 4 bases from J, the gap between germline ends came to 16 bases. CDR3 protein: CASSSLEGAAETQYF. The DNA of the CDR3 is TGTGCCAGCAGTTCCCTTGAGGGAGCGGCAGAGACCCAGTACTTC.